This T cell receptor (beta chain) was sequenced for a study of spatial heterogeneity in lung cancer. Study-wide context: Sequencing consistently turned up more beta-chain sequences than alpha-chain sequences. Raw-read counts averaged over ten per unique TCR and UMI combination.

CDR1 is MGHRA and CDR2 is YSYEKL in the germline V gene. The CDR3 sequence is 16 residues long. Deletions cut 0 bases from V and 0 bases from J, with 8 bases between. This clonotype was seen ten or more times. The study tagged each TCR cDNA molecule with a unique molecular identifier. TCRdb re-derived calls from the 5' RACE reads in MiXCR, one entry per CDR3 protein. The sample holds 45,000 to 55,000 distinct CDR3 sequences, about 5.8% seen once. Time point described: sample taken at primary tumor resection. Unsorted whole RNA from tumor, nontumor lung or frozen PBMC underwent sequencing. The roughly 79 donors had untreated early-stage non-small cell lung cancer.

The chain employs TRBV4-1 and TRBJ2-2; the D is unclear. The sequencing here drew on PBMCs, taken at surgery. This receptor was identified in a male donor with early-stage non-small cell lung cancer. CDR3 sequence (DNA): TGCGCCAGCAGCCAAGAGGGAAGATCGAACACCGGGGAGCTGTTTTTT. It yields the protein CASSQEGRSNTGELFF.